This T cell receptor (beta chain) is from a study of brain T cells in children with intractable seizures (dated by TCRdb to the early 2020s). In terms of the full investigation: Resected brain tissue from 53 pediatric epilepsy surgery cases was initially screened for immune gene transcripts with a NanoString immunology panel. Among the approximately 12 selected surgery cases, eight also had pre-surgery blood sequenced, leaving four with brain tissue only. Results and caveats for the whole study, not just this receptor: Because sequencing depth differed between pre- and post-surgery blood, the absence of clones from the pre-surgery sample may reflect undersampling. Viral specificity was inferred solely from CDR3 sequence similarity, and the HCMV serostatus of the patients was not known.

Comment on this clone: Its antigen remains undetermined. Per-base quality was not reported, and no clone a single base away is much larger than it.

Explained via the paper, the time point label denotes: resected brain tissue, or blood drawn just prior to surgery. The surgery cases with the highest brain T cell transcript signatures were chosen for TCR beta chain sequencing of brain tissue, and also of blood when blood was available. Prior to surgery, the patients had been treated with at least one anti-epileptic drug. TCR-sequenced patients were children with drug-resistant epilepsy due to tuberous sclerosis complex, focal cortical dysplasia, Rasmussen encephalitis or hemimegalencephaly. Bulk genomic DNA was extracted from unsorted brain tissue and whole blood with the Monarch genomic DNA purification kit. TCR beta chain sequences were generated from genomic DNA using the immunoSEQ assay. In the paper's pipeline: CDR3 sequences that did not begin with the conserved framework cysteine at position 104 were removed manually. Clonality was calculated as one minus the normalized Shannon's Diversity Index, with values ranging from 0 (maximal diversity) to 1 (oligoclonal). Chi-squared comparison-of-proportions tests assessed whether the same CDR3 differed in frequency between samples, such as brain versus blood. Public clonotypes were identified through searches of immuneACCESS, and similarity to known antiviral clonotypes was evaluated with the VDJdb browser. TCRdb holds this immuneACCESS table with in-frame rearrangements only. Some clones are missing; in checked studies, unresolved V genes explain under half, and the rest has no known cause. The DNA gave D and trimming, while V, J and clone size come from that table. The sample data list tens of thousands of clones, and about 93% of these were observed just once. The ten most abundant clones make up less than 2% of the sample.

Material: peripheral blood, obtained at surgery. This clonotype was obtained from a boy less than two years old with tuberous sclerosis and intractable seizures.

The DNA sequence is as follows: TGTGCCAGCAGTTACCCGGACAGAGGTCAGCCCCAGCATTTT. Translated, this gives CASSYPDRGQPQHF. Recombination joined TRBV6-6 with TRBJ1-5; the D gene is perhaps TRBD1, from 6 matching bases. V is clipped by 2 bases and J by 6 bases, and the sequence between their germline boundaries is 11 bases long. Reading from cysteine to phenylalanine, the CDR3 counts 14 amino acids. Only the CDR3 region is kept as DNA, spanning 42 bases read in frame from base 1. Per the germline V gene (reference sequence), MNHNY is the CDR1 and SVGAGI is the CDR2.